This T cell receptor beta chain was captured by sequencing in a study of blood T cell repertoires in COVID-19. The overall study: PBMCs, B-cell-depleted T cells, or T cells provided the cDNA or gDNA that made up the material.

Per germline, CDR1 KGHSH and CDR2 LQKENI. The CDR3 is 15 amino acids. V lost 5 bases to trimming and J lost 6 bases; unmatched junction nucleotides: 7. The protocol was immunoSEQ multiplex PCR, while the TCRdb copy is restricted to in-frame clones and leaves out a portion. The sample includes under 200,000 clones, 70% to 90% of them seen just once. The source of this sequence is a woman of 80 years or more with COVID-19, enrolled during active disease. The chain couples TRBV18 to TRBJ1-4; 9 nucleotides match TRBD1. The sequenced sample consisted of peripheral blood. CDR3 in DNA: TGTGCCAGCTCATTAATGGGACAGGGTTATGAAAAACTGTTTTTT. Protein product: CASSLMGQGYEKLFF.